This T cell receptor beta chain was sequenced during a study of T cell repertoires in cytomegalovirus infection. TCRdb called the reads again in MiXCR, with one record for every CDR3 protein. This sample has hundreds of thousands of distinct CDR3 sequences, with approximately 11% found just once. There are many counts of this clonotype. Its antigen is as yet unknown. Study-wide results and limits: Dominating the ex vivo response were TCR beta clonotypes that were CMV-specific and HLA-C-restricted.

This clonotype originated in a human donor in good health (CMV status not recorded). Some clones in this sample may be carry-over from other donors' samples. Material: PBMCs.

The CDR3 loop is CASSMRDGSYEQYF. The CDR3 region has the DNA TGTGCCAGTAGTATGCGGGACGGCTCCTACGAGCAGTACTTC. This rearrangement joins TRBV19 to TRBJ2-7; a possible D gene is TRBD2 (6 bases). Germline assignment: CDR1 LNHDA and CDR2 SQIVND (reference sequence). The germline V and J ends were trimmed by 3 bases and 0 bases, with 9 bases remaining between them. CDR3 size: 14 residues. The entire variable domain, with the rest obtained from reference TRBV19 and TRBJ2-7, is as follows: DGGITQSPKYLFRKEGQNVTLSCEQNLNHDAMYWYRQDPGQGLRLIYYSQIVNDFQKGDIAEGYSVSREKKESFPLTVTSAQKNPTAFYLCASSMRDGSYEQYFGPGTRLTVT.